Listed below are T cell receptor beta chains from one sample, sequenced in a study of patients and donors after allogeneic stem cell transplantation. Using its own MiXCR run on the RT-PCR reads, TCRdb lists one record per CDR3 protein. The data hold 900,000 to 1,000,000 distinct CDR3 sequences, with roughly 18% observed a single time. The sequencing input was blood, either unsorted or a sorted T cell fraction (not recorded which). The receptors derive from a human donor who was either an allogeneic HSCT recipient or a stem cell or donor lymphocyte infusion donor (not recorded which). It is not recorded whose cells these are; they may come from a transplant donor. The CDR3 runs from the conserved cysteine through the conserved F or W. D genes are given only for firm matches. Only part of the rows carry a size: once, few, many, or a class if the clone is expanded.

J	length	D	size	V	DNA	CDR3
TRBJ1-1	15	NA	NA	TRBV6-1	TGTGCCAGCAGTGAAGCCGGCTTGCTGAACACTGAAGCTTTCTTT	CASSEAGLLNTEAFF
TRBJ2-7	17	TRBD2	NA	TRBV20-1	TGCAGTGCCGCCCCCCCCGGGGGGTTCGTCATTTTCTACGAGCAGTACTTC	CSAAPPGGFVIFYEQYF
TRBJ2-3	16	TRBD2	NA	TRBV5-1	TGCGCCAGCAGCTTGGTATGGGACTATAGCACAGATACGCAGTATTTT	CASSLVWDYSTDTQYF
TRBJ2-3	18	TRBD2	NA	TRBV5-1	TGCGCCAGCAGCTTGGCTATTAGCGGGGGCCCCAAGACAGATACGCAGTATTTT	CASSLAISGGPKTDTQYF
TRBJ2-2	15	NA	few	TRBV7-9	TGTGCCAGCACCCAAACAGGGACGAACACCGGGGAGCTGTTTTTT	CASTQTGTNTGELFF
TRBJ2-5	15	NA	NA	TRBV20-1	TGCAGTGCTCCGCATTGGGGGGTACTACAAGAGACCCAGTACTTC	CSAPHWGVLQETQYF
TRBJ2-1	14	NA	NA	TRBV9	TGTGCCAGCAGCGTAGCTACCCCCTACAATGAGCAGTTCTTC	CASSVATPYNEQFF
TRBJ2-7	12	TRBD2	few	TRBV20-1	TGCAGTGCTAGGTTTAGCGGGGACGAGCAGTACTTC	CSARFSGDEQYF
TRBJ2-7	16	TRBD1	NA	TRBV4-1	TGCGCCAGCAGCCAAGCGGACAGGGCCAGCTCCTACGAGCAGTACTTC	CASSQADRASSYEQYF
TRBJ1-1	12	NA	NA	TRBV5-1	TGCGCCAGCAGCGCCGGGACACCTGAAGCTTTCTTT	CASSAGTPEAFF
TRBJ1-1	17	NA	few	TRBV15	TGTGCCACCAGCAGACAACCTAAGACAGGTATCCCCCCTGAAGCTTTCTTT	CATSRQPKTGIPPEAFF
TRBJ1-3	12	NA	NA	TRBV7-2	TGTGCCAGCACATTCAGGGGAAACACCATATATTTT	CASTFRGNTIYF
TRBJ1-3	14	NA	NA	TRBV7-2	TGTGCCAGCAGAGCTGGGTACTCTGGAAACACCATATATTTT	CASRAGYSGNTIYF
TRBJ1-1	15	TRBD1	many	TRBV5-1	TGCGCCAGCAGCTTGCGGACAGGGCGTAACACTGAAGCTTTCTTT	CASSLRTGRNTEAFF
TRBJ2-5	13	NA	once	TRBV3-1	TGTGCCAGCAGCCAAGATTCTGGGGAGACCCAGTACTTC	CASSQDSGETQYF
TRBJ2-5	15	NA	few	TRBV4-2	TGTGCCAGCAGCCAAGGTTCGTGGGGGCAAGAGACCCAGTACTTC	CASSQGSWGQETQYF
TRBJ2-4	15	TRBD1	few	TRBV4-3	TGCGCCAGCAGCCAAGAAGCGGGACAGGGACGCATTCAGTACTTC	CASSQEAGQGRIQYF
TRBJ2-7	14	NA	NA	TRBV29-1	TGCAGCGTTCTAGGGGTTGGTGGCCCCTACGAGCAGTACTTC	CSVLGVGGPYEQYF
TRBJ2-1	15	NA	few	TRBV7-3	TGTGCCAGCAGCATCGGGACGGAAACCTACAATGAGCAGTTCTTC	CASSIGTETYNEQFF
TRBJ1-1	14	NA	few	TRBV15	TGTGCCACCAGCAGAGATAAGGGCGGCACTGAAGCTTTCTTT	CATSRDKGGTEAFF
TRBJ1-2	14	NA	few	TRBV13	TGTGCCAGCAGCTTCACGGACGGGAACTATGGCTACACCTTC	CASSFTDGNYGYTF
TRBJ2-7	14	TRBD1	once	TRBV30	TGTGCCTGGAGCCAGGGACAGGGGTTGTTCGAGCAGTACTTC	CAWSQGQGLFEQYF
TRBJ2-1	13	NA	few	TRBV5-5	TGTGCCAGCAGCTTGGATACTAGCAATGAGCAGTTCTTC	CASSLDTSNEQFF
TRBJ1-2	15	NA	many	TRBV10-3	TGTGCCATCAGTGAGATTGGGGCAACTAACTATGGCTACACCTTC	CAISEIGATNYGYTF
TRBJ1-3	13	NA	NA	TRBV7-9	TGTGCCAGCAGAGAAGTCTCTGGAAACACCATATATTTT	CASREVSGNTIYF
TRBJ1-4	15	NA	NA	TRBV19	TGTGCCAGTAGTACCAGACAGCCAAGGGGCGAAAAACTGTTTTTT	CASSTRQPRGEKLFF
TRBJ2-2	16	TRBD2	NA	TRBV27	TGTGCCAGCACCTCCCTTAGCGGGGTTGGCACCGGGGAGCTGTTTTTT	CASTSLSGVGTGELFF